This is a list of T cell receptor beta chains from one sample in a study of cytomegalovirus exposure and HLA in healthy donors. Produced via immunoSEQ multiplex PCR; TCRdb's table is partial and in-frame only. The sample has about 96,000 clones, around 74% seen once; the top ten hold about 14%. The sample comprised PBMCs. Every receptor here comes from an older woman in good health and CMV-seropositive. The CDR3 runs from the conserved cysteine through the conserved F or W. Each record gives: clone size, D gene, J gene, V gene, CDR3 protein, CDR3 DNA. The D gene is left open where the match is weak. Rows may omit the clone size; those that give it use once, few, many or a size class.

few - TRBJ2-7 TRBV9 CASSSRHDAYEQYF TGTGCCAGCAGCTCCCGACACGATGCCTACGAGCAGTACTTC
- - TRBJ1-6 TRBV2 CASTPKRANSPLHF TGTGCCAGCACCCCTAAGAGGGCGAATTCACCCCTCCACTTT
- TRBD1 TRBJ1-6 TRBV5-1 CASSGGTGSRSSYNSPLHF TGCGCCAGCAGCGGGGGGACAGGGTCACGGAGCTCCTATAATTCACCCCTCCACTTT
- TRBD2 TRBJ2-7 TRBV28 CASSVWTSTHPLEQYF TGTGCCAGCAGTGTATGGACTAGCACCCACCCCCTCGAGCAGTACTTC
- - TRBJ2-5 TRBV7-6 CASSPSSETQYF TGTGCCAGCAGCCCCTCTTCCGAGACCCAGTACTTC
- TRBD2 TRBJ2-1 TRBV28 CASSLFTGNKAGEEFF TGTGCCAGCAGTTTATTCACAGGGAACAAAGCGGGAGAGGAGTTCTTC
- - TRBJ2-1 TRBV28 CASSSDSYNEQFF TGTGCCAGCAGCTCGGACAGCTACAATGAGCAGTTCTTC
- TRBD2 TRBJ2-3 TRBV6-6 CASRGLALLDTQYF TGTGCCAGCAGGGGACTAGCGCTCTTGGATACGCAGTATTTT
few TRBD1 TRBJ2-1 TRBV5-1 CASSSDRGNEQFF TGCGCCAGCAGCTCCGACAGGGGGAATGAGCAGTTCTTC
- TRBD1 TRBJ2-7 TRBV6-6 CASIGTGVGYEQYF TGTGCCAGCATCGGGACAGGGGTTGGTTACGAGCAGTACTTC
- - TRBJ1-2 TRBV19 CASSQGGYGYTF TGTGCCAGTAGTCAGGGTGGCTATGGCTACACCTTC
- TRBD1 TRBJ2-7 TRBV2 CASSEEKLGQGVLEQYF TGTGCCAGCAGTGAAGAGAAGCTGGGACAGGGAGTACTCGAGCAGTACTTC
- TRBD1 TRBJ1-3 TRBV11-3 CASSPGQGDTIYF TGTGCCAGCAGCCCTGGACAGGGGGACACCATATATTTT
few TRBD2 TRBJ2-1 TRBV7-3 CASSLVTGRGTTRSPNEQFF TGTGCCAGCAGCTTAGTGACGGGTAGAGGGACTACTAGGTCCCCGAATGAGCAGTTCTTC
- - TRBJ1-6 TRBV6-5 CASSYFRGDSPLHF TGTGCCAGCAGTTACTTCAGGGGTGATTCACCCCTCCACTTT
- - TRBJ2-1 TRBV27 CASSLGGAHYNEQFF TGTGCCAGCAGTTTAGGGGGGGCTCACTACAATGAGCAGTTCTTC
- TRBD2 TRBJ2-6 TRBV19 CASSIRTSGHSGANVLTF TGTGCCAGTAGTATCCGGACTAGCGGCCACTCTGGGGCCAACGTCCTGACTTTC
- - TRBJ1-2 TRBV28 CASSLTGLTHGYTF TGTGCCAGCAGTTTAACTGGGCTAACGCATGGCTACACCTTC
once TRBD2 TRBJ2-2 TRBV7-9 CASSLAGYTGELFF TGTGCCAGCAGTCTAGCGGGATACACCGGGGAGCTGTTTTTT
- - TRBJ2-5 TRBV27 CASSLSYRAAETQYF TGTGCCAGCAGTTTATCGTACAGGGCGGCAGAGACCCAGTACTTC
- - TRBJ1-3 TRBV5-4 CASSVGGGNTIYF TGTGCCAGCAGCGTCGGAGGTGGAAACACCATATATTTT
few TRBD1 TRBJ2-4 TRBV2 CASSDLTGGTKNIQYF TGTGCCAGCAGTGATCTGACAGGGGGGACCAAAAACATTCAGTACTTC
- - TRBJ2-2 TRBV29-1 CSVRDTNTGELFF TGCAGCGTTAGGGACACCAACACCGGGGAGCTGTTTTTT
- - TRBJ1-2 TRBV19 CASSGGVRNGYTF TGTGCCAGTAGTGGAGGGGTGAGAAATGGCTACACCTTC
- - TRBJ2-5 TRBV28 CASRFNGEETQYF TGTGCCAGCCGCTTTAACGGAGAAGAGACCCAGTACTTC
few TRBD1 TRBJ1-4 TRBV4-3 CASSHRGTGEKLFF TGCGCCAGCAGCCACAGGGGGACAGGTGAAAAACTGTTTTTT
- TRBD1 TRBJ2-7 TRBV6-5 CASSYDRVTHEQYF TGTGCCAGCAGTTACGACAGGGTGACCCACGAGCAGTACTTC
once TRBD2 TRBJ2-4 TRBV12-5 CASGLYLLSSGRAEDKNIQYF TGTGCTAGTGGTTTGTATCTTCTGAGTAGCGGGAGGGCCGAAGACAAAAACATTCAGTACTTC
- - TRBJ1-2 TRBV29-1 CSVEERIYGYTF TGCAGCGTTGAAGAGCGCATATATGGCTACACCTTC
- TRBD1 TRBJ2-5 TRBV19 CASSTGQGPQETQYF TGTGCCAGTAGTACGGGACAGGGACCTCAAGAGACCCAGTACTTC
- - TRBJ2-1 TRBV9 CASSVGSGQFNEQFF TGTGCCAGCAGCGTAGGGTCAGGGCAGTTCAATGAGCAGTTCTTC
- - TRBJ2-7 TRBV28 CASKFPGTYEQYF TGTGCCAGCAAGTTCCCGGGAACCTACGAGCAGTACTTC
- - TRBJ2-1 TRBV28 CASSVTVYNEQFF TGTGCCAGCAGTGTGACAGTTTACAATGAGCAGTTCTTC
few - TRBJ2-7 TRBV7-2 CASSLDMSYEQYF TGTGCCAGCAGCTTAGATATGTCCTACGAGCAGTACTTC
- TRBD2 TRBJ2-7 TRBV4-3 CASSRLAGEDYEQYF TGCGCCAGCAGCCGACTAGCGGGGGAGGACTACGAGCAGTACTTC
- TRBD1 TRBJ1-2 TRBV5-5 CASSPEGTGFSYGYTF TGTGCCAGCAGCCCGGAAGGGACAGGTTTTTCCTATGGCTACACCTTC
- TRBD1 TRBJ1-4 TRBV27 CASSFRVGDRVAAKLFF TGTGCTAGCAGTTTTCGGGTCGGGGACAGGGTAGCAGCAAAACTGTTTTTT
few - TRBJ1-1 TRBV6-5 CASSERGGNTEAFF TGTGCCAGCAGTGAACGGGGGGGAAACACTGAAGCTTTCTTT
- TRBD1 TRBJ2-7 TRBV18 CASSPPGQGTYEQYF TGTGCCAGCTCACCGCCGGGACAGGGAACCTACGAGCAGTACTTC
- - TRBJ2-2 TRBV9 CASSKGQNTGELFF TGTGCCAGCAGCAAGGGACAGAACACCGGGGAGCTGTTTTTT
once - TRBJ2-3 TRBV9 CASSAAGLARDTQYF TGTGCCAGCAGCGCCGCGGGTCTGGCGCGGGATACGCAGTATTTT